The T cell receptor (beta chain) under discussion was sequenced for a study of cytomegalovirus exposure and HLA in healthy donors (dated by TCRdb to about 2017). Broadly, across the study: According to an earlier analysis of 450 to 650 of the donors, about 179 million T cells yielded approximately 120 million unique TCR beta sequences and about 300 Gb of sequence data. Roughly 310 gigabases of sequencing data and 80 million or so unique TCR sequences were included in an early release covering about 600 HLA-typed donors. Of the 398 genotyped donors, about 84% fell in the genetic ancestry cluster associated with self-reported Caucasian donors. The study was designed to test whether signatures of past pathogen exposure could be identified by cataloging public T cell receptors. The study used immunosequencing to profile the T cell repertoires of more than 650 subjects and linked those repertoires to cytomegalovirus serostatus. A separate validation cohort of about 110 different subjects was used in addition to the 666-subject first cohort. To predict cytomegalovirus infection status, the study brought together high-throughput TCR immunosequencing, statistical association of individual TCRs with disease status, and machine learning. To study patterns of TCR occurrence, a later analysis re-analyzed previously published TCR beta repertoires from 700 or so donors and added high-resolution HLA genotyping. In the later analysis, no new phenotypic data were used to find candidate immune exposures; instead, reliance was placed on TCR beta sequences and their occurrence across donors. To decide whether each TCR beta V gene segment behaved as functional or pseudogenic, an earlier analysis of approximately 590 of the donors relied on high-throughput TCR beta sequencing. Alongside the repertoire data, information on donor age, sex, ethnicity and CMV serostatus was compiled. A later genetic analysis took genome-wide SNP genotypes for about 55% of the 666 donors and used that subset as a discovery cohort. All discovery cohort repertoires had been generated using a single sequencing platform. Both class I and class II loci were covered by HLA typing, at four-digit resolution. Typing coverage differed by locus: A, B, C, DRB1 and DQB1 were typed in roughly 620-640 donors, DQA1 in around 500, DPA1 in approximately 600, and DPB1 in 472. Several DR-DQ haplotypes were handled as single units for association and clustering because linkage in the cohort was strong. Among some 410 genotyped donors of the cohort, an average of roughly 240,000 unique TCR beta nucleotide sequences were sequenced per donor, around 20% of them non-productive.

In total, about 650 healthy bone marrow donors made up the cohort. At the time of sampling, all cohort members were nominally healthy, though unrecorded immune exposures were likely present. The donor was CMV seropositive and belonged to the group of more than 250 seropositive cohort members. A peripheral blood sample was collected from each donor, and TCR beta sequencing was performed on peripheral blood mononuclear cells. Genomic DNA extraction from the blood cell samples was performed with the Qiagen DNeasy Blood Extraction Kit. What the study reported, not specific to this receptor: This cohort had only TCR beta chains sequenced, and the lack of alpha or paired-chain data limited which features could be detected. The presence/absence analyses assumed that sequencing depth was roughly uniform across donors, and that assumption may not be true. Assigning TCR associations to individual alleles was difficult when HLA alleles, especially DR and DQ, strongly co-occurred. Compared with equally common non-associated chains, HLA-associated TCR beta chains in a later analysis were more clonally expanded and had lower generation probabilities. For the cohort, immune exposure information was limited to CMV serostatus. A later genetic analysis associated a missense DCLRE1C variant with V-gene and J-gene trimming of TCR beta chains, and an independent cohort replicated the association. A later genetic analysis reported fewer N-insertions in productive TCRs among donors in an Asian-associated ancestry cluster than the roughly 700-donor mean. Because counts were too low, 15 to 20 rarely observed V segments, including chromosome 9 orphons, were excluded from the earlier analysis of 587 of the donors. In a later analysis, most CMV-associated TCR beta chains were found to appear HLA-restricted, with HLA associations seemingly driven largely by CMV exposure. Some IMGT-functional V segments, including TRBV6-2 and TRBV6-3, could not be distinguished by the 87-base-pair reads and were therefore excluded. In a later analysis, the rate of TCR association differed among HLA loci, with DRB1 alleles having the most associated TCRs and HLA-C alleles having the fewest. Broadly in line with IMGT annotations, most TCR beta V segments showed up in productive rearrangements about 87% or about 30% of the time in an earlier analysis of about 500 of the donors. Several of the top co-occurrence clusters appeared to be linked to parvovirus B19, influenza, CMV and Epstein-Barr virus, according to a later analysis. Correlated functional status among segregating V segments might reflect linkage disequilibrium, but an unknown experimental factor could not be ruled out. It was suggested by the authors that the approach could potentially be generalized to other disease states and immunological phenotypes. The sequencing pipeline was judged likely to have produced a cluster of highly shared sequence variants as a technical artifact. Across donors, most TCR sequences were observed very rarely, whereas some public TCRs were present in many individuals. In the study, approximately 150 TCR beta chains were listed as associated with cytomegalovirus. A further reported finding was that TCR beta sequences accurately predicted the HLA-A and HLA-B alleles for most subjects in the first cohort. Specific HLA alleles were associated with over 15,000 TCR beta sequences at a false discovery rate of 0.05 in a later analysis. A few of the identified cytomegalovirus-associated TCR beta chains were confirmed in vitro to be specific for cytomegalovirus antigens. In both the original and validation cohorts, the classifier was reported to diagnose cytomegalovirus status with high specificity and sensitivity. Because HLA typing was missing for some donors at each locus, association tests included only the typed subset.

A note on this clone: Its antigen is unknown. No much larger clonotype is one base removed from it; base qualities were not supplied.

Library generation was performed with the immunoSEQ multiplex PCR assay. For the multiplex PCR, a mixture combining 60 forward primers for TCR Vbeta segments and 13 reverse primers for TCR Jbeta segments was used. The CDR3 region of rearranged TCR beta genes was amplified from genomic DNA by a multiplex PCR assay. The Illumina HiSeq System was used to sequence the amplified TCR beta libraries as 87-base-pair reads. The authors' analysis ran thus. A later analysis tallied roughly 76 million unique TCR beta chains across the 640 or so repertoires, and around 9.9 million of those chains were shared by two or more donors. Raw reads were error-corrected and collapsed into unique sequences by a nearest-neighbor algorithm in which closely related sequences were merged to remove PCR and sequencing errors. V, D and J gene segments were assigned by aligning CDR3 sequences to IMGT reference sequences. For a sequence to be retained, a match of at least six nucleotides was required to both a V gene segment and a J gene segment. Rearrangements were called productive when the CDR3 lacked stop codons and stayed in frame with V and J; all others were non-productive. Following IMGT convention, CDR3 was defined as the stretch from the second conserved V-encoded cysteine to the conserved J-encoded phenylalanine. The earlier analysis of approximately 500 of the donors excluded sequences that lacked an unambiguous match to a single V gene segment. In an earlier analysis of some 590 of the donors, a V segment was called functional when productive rearrangements were above 56.7%, and segregating when the standard deviation between donors exceeded 5%. A statistical classification framework was built for diagnosing cytomegalovirus status from the catalog of TCR beta chain sequences. V and J gene assignment, in a later analysis, came from comparing TCR nucleotide sequences with IMGT/GENE-DB human TR gene sequences. In a later analysis, CDR3 sequences and most-parsimonious VDJ recombination scenarios were assigned using the TCRdist pipeline. A later analysis defined each TCR beta chain by its CDR3 amino acid sequence plus V-gene family, and excluded reads lacking a unique V-gene family. A later analysis removed over 500 highly shared, low-generation-probability nucleotide sequences to deal with suspected cross-contamination and a sequencing artifact. In a later analysis, a clonal expansion index was calculated for each public chain from normalized within-repertoire ranks of inferred template counts. In a later analysis, generation probabilities were computed with a VDJ recombination model fitted to out-of-frame rearrangements, and the resulting probabilities were checked against IGoR. A later analysis scored TCR-TCR, TCR-HLA and TCR-CMV co-occurrence with hypergeometric tests, applying a repertoire-size bias correction to TCR pairs. In a later analysis, false discovery rates were estimated by permuting HLA or CMV assignments 20 times. In a later analysis, co-occurring TCRs were grouped using DBSCAN, and TCRdist sequence similarity was added for clustering within HLA-allele-positive subsets. Repertoires with fewer than 30,000 or more than 120,000 public chains, plus five repertoires with anomalous nucleotide sharing, were excluded from co-occurrence clustering. The table comes from immuneACCESS by way of TCRdb, which keeps in-frame sequences with V and J called. Part of the clones is missing from these tables; in studies checked, under half for an unresolved V gene and the rest for unknown reasons. From that table come the V and J calls and clone size; the DNA was used to work out D and trimming. The sample data list around 120,000 clones, and 65% of these were observed just once. The ten largest clones add up to 8.5% to 9.5% of the sample.

Including cysteine and phenylalanine, the CDR3 has 14 amino acids. Only CDR3 DNA remains: 42 bases, in frame from the first base. Material: PBMCs. The V gene is TRBV21-1 and the J gene is TRBJ2-2; the table's D call, TRBD2, was not checked against the DNA. TRBV21-1 is a listed pseudogene. This clonotype originated in a woman between 40 and 55 years old in good health and CMV-seropositive. The CDR3 has the sequence CDSSTHRAPGELFF. Here is the DNA: TGTGACAGCAGCACTCACCGCGCCCCCGGGGAGCTGTTTTTT.